This TCR beta chain was recorded in a study of cytomegalovirus exposure and HLA in healthy donors. Study-level information: Early release data held about 92 million unique TCRs from HLA-typed donors. Notes on the study in general: When a later analysis compared HLA-associated TCR beta chains with equally common others, the HLA-associated chains turned out to be more clonally expanded and to have lower generation probabilities.

V lost 4 bases and J lost 4, with 11 bases in between. The germline V gene encodes CDR1 SGHNT and CDR2 YYREEE (reference sequence). CDR3 length: 13 amino acids. PCR amplification relied on 60 Vbeta primers (plus 13 Jbeta primers). Clones were sequenced by immunoSEQ multiplex PCR, and TCRdb holds only the in-frame ones, with some missing. The table includes more than 110,000 clones, 73% detected once. A note on this clone: Its matching antigen is unknown.

This clonotype was obtained from a woman aged 40-49 years in good health and CMV-seronegative. The rearrangement links TRBV5-4 to TRBJ1-2; D unclear. The sequenced sample consisted of PBMCs. This CDR3 reads CASSPTDRYGYTF. The CDR3 coding sequence is TGTGCCAGCAGCCCGACTGATCGCTATGGCTACACCTTC.